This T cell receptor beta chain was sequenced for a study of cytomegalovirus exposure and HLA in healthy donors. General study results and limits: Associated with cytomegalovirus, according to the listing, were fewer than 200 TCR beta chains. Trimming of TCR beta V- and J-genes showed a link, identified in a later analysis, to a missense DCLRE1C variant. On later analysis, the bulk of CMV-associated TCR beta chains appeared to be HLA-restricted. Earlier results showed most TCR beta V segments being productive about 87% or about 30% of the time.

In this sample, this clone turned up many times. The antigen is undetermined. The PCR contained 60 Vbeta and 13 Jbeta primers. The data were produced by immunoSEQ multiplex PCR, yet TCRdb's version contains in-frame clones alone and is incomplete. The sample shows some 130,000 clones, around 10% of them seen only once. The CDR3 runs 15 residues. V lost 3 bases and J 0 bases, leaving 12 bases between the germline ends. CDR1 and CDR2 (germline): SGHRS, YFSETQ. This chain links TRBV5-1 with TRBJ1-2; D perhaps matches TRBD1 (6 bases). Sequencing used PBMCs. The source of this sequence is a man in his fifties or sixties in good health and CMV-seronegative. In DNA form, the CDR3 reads TGCGCCAGCAGCTCCGGGACATACGCTAACTATGGCTACACCTTC. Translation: CASSSGTYANYGYTF.